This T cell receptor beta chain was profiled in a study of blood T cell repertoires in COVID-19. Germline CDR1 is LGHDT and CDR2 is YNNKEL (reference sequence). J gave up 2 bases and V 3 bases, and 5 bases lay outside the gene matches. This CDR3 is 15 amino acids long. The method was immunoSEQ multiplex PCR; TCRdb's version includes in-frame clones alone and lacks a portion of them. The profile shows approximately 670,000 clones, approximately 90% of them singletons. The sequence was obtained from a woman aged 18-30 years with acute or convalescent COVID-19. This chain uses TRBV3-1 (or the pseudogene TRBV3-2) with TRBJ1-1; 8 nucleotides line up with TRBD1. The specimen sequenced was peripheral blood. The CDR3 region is CASSQPGQGNTEAFF. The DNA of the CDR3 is TGTGCCAGCAGCCAGCCCGGACAGGGCAACACTGAAGCTTTCTTT.